Sequencing of this TCR beta chain was carried out in a study of T cell responses to AZD1222 COVID-19 vaccine. TCRdb's copy holds only in-frame clones and misses some; the assay was immunoSEQ multiplex PCR. The sample carries roughly 150,000 clones, 90% recorded once. For this clone: Its antigen is unknown.

This CDR3 spans 16 amino acids. The V end lost 0 bases, the J end lost 0 bases, and 10 bases lay between the germline ends. In germline, CDR1 is SGHNT, CDR2 YYREEE (reference sequence). Broader study findings: Donors were chiefly white British, with a greater number of females, and clonal diversity was perhaps underestimated. CD4 TCRs associated with vaccination spanned spike, dominating at 160-218 and 743-854.

The sequences come from peripheral blood, collected 28 days after the second AZD1222 dose. The TCR was taken from an adult who received the AZD1222 COVID-19 vaccine. The J gene is TRBJ1-3, the V gene TRBV5-4, with D unresolved. The CDR3 region is CASSLAGRHSGNTIYF. In nucleotides, the CDR3 is TGTGCCAGCAGCTTGGCCGGGAGACACTCTGGAAACACCATATATTTT. Filled out from reference TRBV5-4 and TRBJ1-3, the complete variable domain reads ETGVTQSPTHLIKTRGQQVTLRCSSQSGHNTVSWYQQALGQGPQFIFQYYREEENGRGNFPPRFSGLQFPNYSSELNVNALELDDSALYLCASSLAGRHSGNTIYFGEGSWLTVV.